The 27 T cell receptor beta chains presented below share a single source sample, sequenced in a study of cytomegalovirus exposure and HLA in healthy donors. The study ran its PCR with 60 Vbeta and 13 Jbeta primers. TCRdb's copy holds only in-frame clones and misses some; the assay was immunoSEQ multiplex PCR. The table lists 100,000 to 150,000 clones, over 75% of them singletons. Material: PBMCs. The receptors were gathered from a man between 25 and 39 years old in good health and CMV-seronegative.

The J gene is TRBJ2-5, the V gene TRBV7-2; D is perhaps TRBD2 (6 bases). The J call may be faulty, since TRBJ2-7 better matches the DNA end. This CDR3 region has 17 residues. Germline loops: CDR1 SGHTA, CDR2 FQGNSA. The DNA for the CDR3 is TGTGCCAGCAGCTTAGCGCTGGGCCTGACTAGTGGATACGAGCAGTACTTC. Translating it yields CASSLALGLTSGYEQYF.

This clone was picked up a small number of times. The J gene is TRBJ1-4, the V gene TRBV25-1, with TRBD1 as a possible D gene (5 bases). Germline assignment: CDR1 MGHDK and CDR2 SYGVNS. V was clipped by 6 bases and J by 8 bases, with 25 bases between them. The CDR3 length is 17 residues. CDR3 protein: CASRPNLRSREEEKLFF. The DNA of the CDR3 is TGTGCCAGCAGGCCAAACCTTCGGTCCAGGGAGGAGGAAAAACTGTTTTTT.

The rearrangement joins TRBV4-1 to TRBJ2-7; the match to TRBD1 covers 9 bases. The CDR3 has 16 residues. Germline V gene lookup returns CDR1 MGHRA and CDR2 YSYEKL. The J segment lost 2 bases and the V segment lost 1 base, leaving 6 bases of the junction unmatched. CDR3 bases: TGCGCCAGCAGCCAAGGGGACAGGGCCCGGACCTACGAGCAGTACTTC. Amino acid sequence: CASSQGDRARTYEQYF.

This chain's CDR3 is CASSTAGTFQPQHF. Written as DNA, the CDR3 is TGCGCCAGCAGTACGGCCGGGACTTTTCAGCCCCAGCATTTT. The chain links TRBV10-2 to TRBJ1-5, with TRBD1 as a possible D gene (5 bases). Germline values: CDR1 WSHSY, CDR2 SAAADI. The CDR3 consists of 14 residues. V shed 5 bases and J shed 6 bases, with 14 bases lying between them.

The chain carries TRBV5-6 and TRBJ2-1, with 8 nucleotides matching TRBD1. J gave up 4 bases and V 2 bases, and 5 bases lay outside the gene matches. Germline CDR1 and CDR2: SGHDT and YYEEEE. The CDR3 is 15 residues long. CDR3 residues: CASSLSGQGYNEQFF. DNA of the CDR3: TGTGCCAGCAGCTTATCAGGACAGGGATACAATGAGCAGTTCTTC.

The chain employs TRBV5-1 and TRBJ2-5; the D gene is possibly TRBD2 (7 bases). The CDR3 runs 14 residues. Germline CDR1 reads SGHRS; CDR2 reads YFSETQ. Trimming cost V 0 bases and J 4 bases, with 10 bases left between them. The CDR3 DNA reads TGCGCCAGCAGCTTGGGCGGGGGCCGAGAGACCCAGTACTTC. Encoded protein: CASSLGGGRETQYF.

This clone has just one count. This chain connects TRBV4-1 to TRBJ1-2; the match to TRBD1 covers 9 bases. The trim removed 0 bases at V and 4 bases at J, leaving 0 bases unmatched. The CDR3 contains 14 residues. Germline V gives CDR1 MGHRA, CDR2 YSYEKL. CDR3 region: CASSQEDRGYGYTF. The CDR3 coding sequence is TGCGCCAGCAGCCAAGAGGACAGGGGCTATGGCTACACCTTC.

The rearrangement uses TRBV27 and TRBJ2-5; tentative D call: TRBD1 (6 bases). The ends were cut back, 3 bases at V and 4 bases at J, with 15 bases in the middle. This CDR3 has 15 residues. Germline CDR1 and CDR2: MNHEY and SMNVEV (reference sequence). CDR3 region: CASSFERAGAETQYF. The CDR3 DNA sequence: TGTGCCAGCAGTTTCGAAAGGGCAGGGGCAGAGACCCAGTACTTC.

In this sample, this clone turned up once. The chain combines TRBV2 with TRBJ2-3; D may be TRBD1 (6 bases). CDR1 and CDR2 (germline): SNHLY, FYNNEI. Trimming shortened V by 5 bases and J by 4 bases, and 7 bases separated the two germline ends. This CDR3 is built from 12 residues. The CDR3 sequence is CASSTGPDTQYF. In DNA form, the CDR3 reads TGTGCCAGCAGTACAGGGCCAGATACGCAGTATTTT.

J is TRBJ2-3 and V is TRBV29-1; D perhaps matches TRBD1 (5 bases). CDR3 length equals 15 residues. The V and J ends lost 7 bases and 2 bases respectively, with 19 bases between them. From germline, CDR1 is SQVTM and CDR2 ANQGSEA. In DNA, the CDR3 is TGCAGCGCCGCGAAACCTCAGGGCCTCACAGATACGCAGTATTTT. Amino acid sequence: CSAAKPQGLTDTQYF.

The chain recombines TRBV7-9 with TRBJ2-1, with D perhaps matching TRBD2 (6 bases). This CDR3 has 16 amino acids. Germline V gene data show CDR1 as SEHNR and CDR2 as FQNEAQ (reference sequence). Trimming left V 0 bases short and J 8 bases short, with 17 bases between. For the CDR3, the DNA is TGTGCCAGCAGCTTAGCGCCTCCTAGCGATGTAGATGAGCAGTTCTTC. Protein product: CASSLAPPSDVDEQFF. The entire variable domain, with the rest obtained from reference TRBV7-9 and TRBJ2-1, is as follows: DTGVSQNPRHKITKRGQNVTFRCDPISEHNRLYWYRQTLGQGPEFLTYFQNEAQLEKSRLLSDRFSAERPKGSFSTLEIQRTEQGDSAMYLCASSLAPPSDVDEQFFGPGTRLTVL.

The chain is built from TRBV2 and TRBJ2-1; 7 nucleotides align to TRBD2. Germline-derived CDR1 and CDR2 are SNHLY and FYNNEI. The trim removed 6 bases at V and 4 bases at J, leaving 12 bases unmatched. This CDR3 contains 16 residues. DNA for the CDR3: TGTGCCAGCAGGGCCCTTGGGGACTACTCTTACAATGAGCAGTTCTTC. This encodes CASRALGDYSYNEQFF.

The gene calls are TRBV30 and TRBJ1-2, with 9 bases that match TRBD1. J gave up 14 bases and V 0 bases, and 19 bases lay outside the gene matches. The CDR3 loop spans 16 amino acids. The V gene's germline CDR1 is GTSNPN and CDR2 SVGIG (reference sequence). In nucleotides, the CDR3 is TGTGCCTGGAGTGTAGCCAACTCCCGATACAGGGGGCGAGTAACCTTC. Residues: CAWSVANSRYRGRVTF.

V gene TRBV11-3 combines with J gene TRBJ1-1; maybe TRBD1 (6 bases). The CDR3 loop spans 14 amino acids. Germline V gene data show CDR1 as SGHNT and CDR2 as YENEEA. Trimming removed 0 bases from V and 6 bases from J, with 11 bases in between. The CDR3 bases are TGTGCCAGCAGCTTAGATGGGAGGGGGGCTGAAGCTTTCTTT. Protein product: CASSLDGRGAEAFF. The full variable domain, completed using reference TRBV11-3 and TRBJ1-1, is EAGVVQSPRYKIIEKKQPVAFWCNPISGHNTLYWYLQNLGQGPELLIRYENEEAVDDSQLPKDRFSAERLKGVDSTLKIQPAELGDSAVYLCASSLDGRGAEAFFGQGTRLTVV.

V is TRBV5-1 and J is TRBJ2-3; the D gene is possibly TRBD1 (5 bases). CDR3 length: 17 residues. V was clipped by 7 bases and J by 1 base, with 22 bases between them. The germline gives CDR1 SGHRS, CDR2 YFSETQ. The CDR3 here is CASCVWGPTSGTDTQYF. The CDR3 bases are TGCGCCAGCTGTGTGTGGGGCCCAACTTCGGGCACAGATACGCAGTATTTT.

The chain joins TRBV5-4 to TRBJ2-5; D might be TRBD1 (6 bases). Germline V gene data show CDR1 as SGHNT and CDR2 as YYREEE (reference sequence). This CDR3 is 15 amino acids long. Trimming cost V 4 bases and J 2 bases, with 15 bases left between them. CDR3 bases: TGTGCCAGCAGCCCCCGGGACACAGGACAAGAGACCCAGTACTTC. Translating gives CASSPRDTGQETQYF.

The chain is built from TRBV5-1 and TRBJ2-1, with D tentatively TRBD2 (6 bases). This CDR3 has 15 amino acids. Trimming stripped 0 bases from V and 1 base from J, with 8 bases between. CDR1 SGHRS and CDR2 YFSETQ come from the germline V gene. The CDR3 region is CASSLVGGSYNEQFF. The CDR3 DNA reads TGCGCCAGCAGCTTGGTCGGGGGTTCCTACAATGAGCAGTTCTTC.

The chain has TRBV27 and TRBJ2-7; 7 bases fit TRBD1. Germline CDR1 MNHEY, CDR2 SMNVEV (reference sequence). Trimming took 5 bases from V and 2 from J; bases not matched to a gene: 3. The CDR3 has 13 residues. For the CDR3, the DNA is TGTGCCAGCAGTGCGACAGGGCCCTACGAGCAGTACTTC. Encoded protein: CASSATGPYEQYF.

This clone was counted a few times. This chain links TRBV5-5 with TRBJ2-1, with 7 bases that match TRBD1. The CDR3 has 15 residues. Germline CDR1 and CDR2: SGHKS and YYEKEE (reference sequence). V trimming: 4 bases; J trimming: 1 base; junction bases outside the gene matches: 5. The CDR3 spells CASSRDRVSYNEQFF. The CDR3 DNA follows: TGTGCCAGCAGCCGAGACAGGGTGTCCTACAATGAGCAGTTCTTC.

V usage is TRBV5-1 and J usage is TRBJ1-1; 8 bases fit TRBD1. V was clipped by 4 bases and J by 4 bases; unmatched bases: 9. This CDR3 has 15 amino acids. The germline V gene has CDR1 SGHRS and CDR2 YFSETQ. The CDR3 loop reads CASSGRTGKGTEAFF. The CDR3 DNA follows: TGCGCCAGCAGCGGGCGGACAGGGAAGGGCACTGAAGCTTTCTTT. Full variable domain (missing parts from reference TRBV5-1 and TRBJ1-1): KAGVTQTPRYLIKTRGQQVTLSCSPISGHRSVSWYQQTPGQGLQFLFEYFSETQRNKGNFPGRFSGRQFSNSRSEMNVSTLELGDSALYLCASSGRTGKGTEAFFGQGTRLTVV.

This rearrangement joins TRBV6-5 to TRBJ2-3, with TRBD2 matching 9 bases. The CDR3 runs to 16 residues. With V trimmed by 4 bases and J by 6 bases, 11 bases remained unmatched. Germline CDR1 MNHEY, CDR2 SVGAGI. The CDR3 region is CASSSRLAALGDTQYF. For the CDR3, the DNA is TGTGCCAGCAGTTCCAGACTAGCGGCGTTGGGGGATACGCAGTATTTT.

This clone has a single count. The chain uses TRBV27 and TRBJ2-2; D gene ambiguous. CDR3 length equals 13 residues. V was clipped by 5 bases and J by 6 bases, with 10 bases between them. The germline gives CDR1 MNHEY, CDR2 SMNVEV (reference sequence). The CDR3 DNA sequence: TGTGCCAGCAGTCCCCAGGTCTCCGGGGAGCTGTTTTTT. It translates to CASSPQVSGELFF.

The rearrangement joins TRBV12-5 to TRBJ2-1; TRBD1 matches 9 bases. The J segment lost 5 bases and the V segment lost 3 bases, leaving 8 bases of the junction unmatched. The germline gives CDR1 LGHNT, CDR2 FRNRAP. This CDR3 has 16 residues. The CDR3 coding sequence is TGTGCTAGTGGTTTTATCTTGGGACAGGGACACAATGAGCAGTTCTTC. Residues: CASGFILGQGHNEQFF. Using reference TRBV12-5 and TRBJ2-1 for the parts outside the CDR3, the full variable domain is DARVTQTPRHKVTEMGQEVTMRCQPILGHNTVFWYRQTMMQGLELLAYFRNRAPLDDSGMPKDRFSAEMPDATLATLKIQPSEPRDSAVYFCASGFILGQGHNEQFFGPGTRLTVL.

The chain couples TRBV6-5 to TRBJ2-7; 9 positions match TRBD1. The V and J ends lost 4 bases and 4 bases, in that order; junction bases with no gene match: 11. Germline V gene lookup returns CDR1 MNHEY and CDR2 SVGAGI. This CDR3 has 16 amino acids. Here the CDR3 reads CASSSPGQGSVYEQYF. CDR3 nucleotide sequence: TGTGCCAGCAGTTCCCCCGGACAGGGGAGTGTGTACGAGCAGTACTTC.

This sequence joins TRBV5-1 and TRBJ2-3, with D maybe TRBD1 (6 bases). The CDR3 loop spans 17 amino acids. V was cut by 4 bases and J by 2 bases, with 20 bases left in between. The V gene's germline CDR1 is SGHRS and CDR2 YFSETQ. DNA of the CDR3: TGCGCCAGCAGCCTTTTTGGACAGCTTTATTCCACAGATACGCAGTATTTT. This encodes CASSLFGQLYSTDTQYF.

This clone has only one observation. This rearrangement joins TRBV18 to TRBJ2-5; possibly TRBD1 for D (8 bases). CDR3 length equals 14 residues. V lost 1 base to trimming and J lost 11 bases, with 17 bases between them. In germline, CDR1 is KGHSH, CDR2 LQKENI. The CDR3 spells CASSPLGGTGEQYF. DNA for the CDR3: TGTGCCAGCTCACCACTGGGGGGGACAGGTGAGCAGTACTTC. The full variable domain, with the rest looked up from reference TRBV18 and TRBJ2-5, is NAGVMQNPRHLVRRRGQEARLRCSPMKGHSHVYWYRQLPEEGLKFMVYLQKENIIDESGMPKERFSAEFPKEGPSILRIQQVVRGDSAAYFCASSPLGGTGEQYFGPGTRLLVL.

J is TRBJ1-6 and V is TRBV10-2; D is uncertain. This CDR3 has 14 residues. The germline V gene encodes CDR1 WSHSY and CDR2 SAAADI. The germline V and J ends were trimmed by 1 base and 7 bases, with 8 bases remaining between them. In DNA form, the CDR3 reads TGCGCCAGCAGTGAGTACGGGTTCAATTCACCCCTCCACTTT. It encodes CASSEYGFNSPLHF.